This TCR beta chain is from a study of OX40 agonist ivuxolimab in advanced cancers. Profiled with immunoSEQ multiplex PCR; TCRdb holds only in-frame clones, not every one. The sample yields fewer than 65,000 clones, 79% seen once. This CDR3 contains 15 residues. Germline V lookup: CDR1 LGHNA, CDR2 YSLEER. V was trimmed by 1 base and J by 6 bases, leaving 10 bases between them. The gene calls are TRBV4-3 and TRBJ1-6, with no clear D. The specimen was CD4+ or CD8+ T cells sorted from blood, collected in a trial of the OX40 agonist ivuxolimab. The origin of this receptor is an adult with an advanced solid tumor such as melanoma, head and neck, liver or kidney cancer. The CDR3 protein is CASSQGLFVNSPLHF. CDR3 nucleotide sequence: TGCGCCAGCAGCCAAGGGTTGTTCGTTAATTCACCCCTCCACTTT.